This T cell receptor beta chain was sequenced for a study of cytomegalovirus exposure and HLA in healthy donors. Regarding the study as a whole: Presence/absence analyses assumed roughly uniform sequencing depth across donors, which may not hold.

The CDR3 sequence is 16 residues long. The J segment lost 2 bases and the V segment lost 0 bases, leaving 5 bases of the junction unmatched. PCR employed 60 Vbeta and 13 Jbeta primers. Sequencing was performed with immunoSEQ multiplex PCR; in TCRdb, only in-frame clones are kept and a portion is missing. Of 90,000 to 130,000 clones in the sample, about three quarters were seen once. Notes on this clone: What it binds is unknown.

The clonotype comes from a woman in her thirties in good health and CMV-seronegative. Source material: PBMCs. This rearrangement joins TRBV23-1 to TRBJ2-7; 9 positions match TRBD2. TRBV23-1 has ORF status, its function being uncertain. The chain's CDR3 is CASSQSKASGAYEQYF. CDR3 in DNA: TGCGCCAGCAGTCAATCAAAGGCTAGCGGGGCCTACGAGCAGTACTTC.